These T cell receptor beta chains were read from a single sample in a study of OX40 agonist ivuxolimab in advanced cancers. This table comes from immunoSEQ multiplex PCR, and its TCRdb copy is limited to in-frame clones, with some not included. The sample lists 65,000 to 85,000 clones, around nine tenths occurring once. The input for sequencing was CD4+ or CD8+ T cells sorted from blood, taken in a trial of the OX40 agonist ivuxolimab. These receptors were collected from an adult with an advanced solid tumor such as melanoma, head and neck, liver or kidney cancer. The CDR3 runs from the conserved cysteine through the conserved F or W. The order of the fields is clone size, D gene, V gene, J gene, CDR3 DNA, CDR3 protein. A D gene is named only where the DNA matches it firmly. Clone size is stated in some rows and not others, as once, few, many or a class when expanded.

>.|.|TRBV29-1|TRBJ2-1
TGCAGCGTTGAAGTAATTGGACAGACTAATGAGCAGTTCTTC
CSVEVIGQTNEQFF
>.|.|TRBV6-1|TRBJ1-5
TGTGCCAGCAGTGGAACGTTAGATCAGCCCCAGCATTTT
CASSGTLDQPQHF
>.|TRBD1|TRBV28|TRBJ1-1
TGTGCCAGCAGTTTACGACAGGGGTCTGAAGCTTTCTTT
CASSLRQGSEAFF
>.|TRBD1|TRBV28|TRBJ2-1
TGTGCCAGCACGGGACAGGGAAGGAATGAGCAGTTCTTC
CASTGQGRNEQFF
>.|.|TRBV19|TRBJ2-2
TGTGCCAGTAGTACCCCGGGGCGACAAGACGGGGAGCTGTTTTTT
CASSTPGRQDGELFF
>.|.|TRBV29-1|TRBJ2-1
TGCAGCGTCCGGCGGTCCTACAATGAGCAGTTCTTC
CSVRRSYNEQFF
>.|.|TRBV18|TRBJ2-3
TGTGCCAGCTCACCGGGTAGACCCCAACGGACAGATACGCAGTATTTT
CASSPGRPQRTDTQYF
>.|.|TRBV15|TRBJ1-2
TGTGCCACCAGCAGATCCAGGGGACAAGTCTATGGCTACACCTTC
CATSRSRGQVYGYTF
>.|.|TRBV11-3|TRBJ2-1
TGTGCCAGCAGCCAATCCGGGGAGCCCTACAATGAGCAGTTCTTC
CASSQSGEPYNEQFF
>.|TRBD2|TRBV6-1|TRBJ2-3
TGTGCCAGCAGTGGGCTAGCGGGGAGCACAGATACGCAGTATTTT
CASSGLAGSTDTQYF
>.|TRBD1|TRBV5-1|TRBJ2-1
TGCGCCAGCAGCTTGTTGACAGGGGTCCCCAATGAGCAGTTCTTC
CASSLLTGVPNEQFF
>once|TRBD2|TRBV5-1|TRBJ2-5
TGCGCCAGCAGCTTGGTGTTGCATGGAGCGGGAGTGGAGACCCAGTACTTC
CASSLVLHGAGVETQYF
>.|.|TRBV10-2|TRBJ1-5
TGCGCCAGCCGGGCGTATAGCAATCAGCCCCAGCATTTT
CASRAYSNQPQHF
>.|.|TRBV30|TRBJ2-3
TGTGCCTGGAGTGTGCCCCCTCGGGGAGATACGCAGTATTTT
CAWSVPPRGDTQYF
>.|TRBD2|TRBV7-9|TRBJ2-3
TGTGCCAGCAGCTCCCTGGGGGGGACCTTCCACACAGATACGCAGTATTTT
CASSSLGGTFHTDTQYF
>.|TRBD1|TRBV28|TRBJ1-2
TGTGCCAGCAGCAGCGGACAGGCCCCCTATGGCTACACCTTC
CASSSGQAPYGYTF
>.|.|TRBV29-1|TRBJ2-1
TGCAGCGTTGATCCCGGACATGAGCAGTTCTTC
CSVDPGHEQFF
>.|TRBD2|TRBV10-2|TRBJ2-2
TGCGCCAGCAGTTTTCTAGCGGGAGGATGGACCGGGGAGCTGTTTTTT
CASSFLAGGWTGELFF
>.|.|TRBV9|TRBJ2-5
TGTGCCAGCAGCGAACAGGGCGCTGGGACCCAGTACTTC
CASSEQGAGTQYF
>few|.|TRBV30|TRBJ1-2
TGTGCCTGGAGTGTCGGGGCCGAGGGCTACACCTTC
CAWSVGAEGYTF
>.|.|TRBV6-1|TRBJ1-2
TGTGCCAGCAGTGGCCCCAGGGGCGCTGATAACTATGGCTACACCTTC
CASSGPRGADNYGYTF
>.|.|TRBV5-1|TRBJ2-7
TGCGCCAGCAGCCGACGGGTCTCCTACGAGCAGTACTTC
CASSRRVSYEQYF
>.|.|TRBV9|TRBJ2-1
TGTGCCAGCAGCCCCGGGGGGGCCGGGACAGCAAACAATGAGCAGTTCTTC
CASSPGGAGTANNEQFF
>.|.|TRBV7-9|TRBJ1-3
TGTGCCAGCAGCCCGATTAGTCCCAATAGGGGCAACACCATATATTTT
CASSPISPNRGNTIYF
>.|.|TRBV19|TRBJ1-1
TGTGCCAGTAGGGCACAGGGTGAGGGTGAAGCTTTCTTT
CASRAQGEGEAFF
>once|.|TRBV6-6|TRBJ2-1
TGTGCCAGCACCGACTGGGCGGGGGCCTCCTACAATGAGCAGTTCTTC
CASTDWAGASYNEQFF
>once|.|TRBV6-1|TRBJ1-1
TGTGCCAGCAGTTCTGGGGGCTTCACTGAAGCTTTCTTT
CASSSGGFTEAFF
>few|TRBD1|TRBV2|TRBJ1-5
TGTGCCAGCAGTCGGGACAGGGGGCCTGAGCCCCAGCATTTT
CASSRDRGPEPQHF
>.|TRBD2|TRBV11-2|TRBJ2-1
TGTGCCAGCAGGAAGACCGGGACTAGGCTGTTCTTC
CASRKTGTRLFF
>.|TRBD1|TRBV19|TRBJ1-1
TGTGCCAGTACTTCTTGGTTGTCAGGGGGAACTGAAGCTTTCTTT
CASTSWLSGGTEAFF
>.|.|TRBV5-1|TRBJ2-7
TGCGCCAGCAGCTCCGACGGGACTCGACCCTACGAGCAGTACTTC
CASSSDGTRPYEQYF
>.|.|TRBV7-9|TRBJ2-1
TGTGCCAGCAGCCCTGATTGGCAGGGAGGTAGGAATGAGCAGTTCTTC
CASSPDWQGGRNEQFF
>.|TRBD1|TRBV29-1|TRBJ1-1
TGCAGCGGACTACAGGGGGGGACGAACACTGAAGCTTTCTTT
CSGLQGGTNTEAFF
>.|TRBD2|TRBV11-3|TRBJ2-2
TGTGCCAGCAGCTTAGGCGGGAGCGCCGGGGAGCTGTTTTTT
CASSLGGSAGELFF
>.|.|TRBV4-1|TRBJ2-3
TGCGCCAGCAGCCAAGAGAACACAGATACGCAGTATTTT
CASSQENTDTQYF
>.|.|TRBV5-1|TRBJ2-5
TGCGCCAGCAGCTTGGACAGTTCGGGTGGGGAGACCCAGTACTTC
CASSLDSSGGETQYF
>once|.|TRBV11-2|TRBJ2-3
TGTGCCAGCAGCCGCTTGGGGACAGATACGCAGTATTTT
CASSRLGTDTQYF
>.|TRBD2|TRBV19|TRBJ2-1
TGTGCCAGTAGTCCCTACGCGGGACTAGCGGACAATGAGCAGTTCTTC
CASSPYAGLADNEQFF
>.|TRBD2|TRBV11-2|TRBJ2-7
TGTGCCAGCAGCGCGGAACCGGGACTAGGTCACTACGAGCAGTACTTC
CASSAEPGLGHYEQYF
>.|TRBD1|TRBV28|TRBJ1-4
TGTGCCAGCAGTCTCCCGACAGGGGGCTATGAAAAACTGTTTTTT
CASSLPTGGYEKLFF
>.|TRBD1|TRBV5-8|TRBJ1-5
TGTGCCAGCAGCTTAGAAGGGGGGACAGGGGGCGTCAATCAGCCCCAGCATTTT
CASSLEGGTGGVNQPQHF
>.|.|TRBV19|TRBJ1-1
TGTGCCAGTAGATTGGGGCCGCCAGGTGAAGCTTTCTTT
CASRLGPPGEAFF
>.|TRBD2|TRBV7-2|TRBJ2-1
TGTGCCAGCAGCGACCCCAGGACTAGCCATGAGCAGTTCTTC
CASSDPRTSHEQFF
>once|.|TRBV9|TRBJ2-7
TGTGCCAGCAGCGTAGCAGGGTCCCGAAACGAGCAGTACTTC
CASSVAGSRNEQYF
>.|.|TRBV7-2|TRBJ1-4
TGTGCCAGCAGCCCCTGGACTGCTACTAATGAAAAACTGTTTTTT
CASSPWTATNEKLFF
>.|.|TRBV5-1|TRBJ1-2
TGCGCCAGCAGCTTGAATCAGGACGGAACCTATGGCTACACCTTC
CASSLNQDGTYGYTF
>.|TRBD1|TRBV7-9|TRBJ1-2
TGTGCCAGCAGCCCGGAGACAGGGTCGGGCTACACCTTC
CASSPETGSGYTF
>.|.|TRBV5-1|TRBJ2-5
TGCGCCAGCAGCGCTACGGGACTCAGAGGGGAGACCCAGTACTTC
CASSATGLRGETQYF
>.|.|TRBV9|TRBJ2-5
TGTGCCAGCAGCGTAGGGAGGGCACCTCCCCGCGAGACCCAGTACTTC
CASSVGRAPPRETQYF
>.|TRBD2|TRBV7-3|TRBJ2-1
TGTGCCAGCAGCTCAACCGGGACTAGGAACAATGAGCAGTTCTTC
CASSSTGTRNNEQFF
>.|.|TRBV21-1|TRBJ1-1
TGTGCCAGCAGCAGGGGACATACGAATTCAGAAGCTTTCTTT
CASSRGHTNSEAFF
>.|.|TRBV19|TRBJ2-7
TGTGCCAGTAGTATGCAGGTGAGCTCCTACGAGCAGTACTTC
CASSMQVSSYEQYF
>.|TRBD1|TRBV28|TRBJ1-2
TGTGCCAGCAGTTTTCTGGACAGGGTAGGTGGCTACACCTTC
CASSFLDRVGGYTF
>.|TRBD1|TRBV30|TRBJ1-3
TGTGCCTGGAGTGGAGGGGGCCGAAGTGGAAACACCATATATTTT
CAWSGGGRSGNTIYF
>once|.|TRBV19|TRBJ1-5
TGTGCCAGTAGTCGGAGACTGCTTGAACAGCATCCCCAGCATTTT
CASSRRLLEQHPQHF